This TCR beta chain was captured in a study of Graves' ophthalmopathy and Graves' hyperthyroidism. Participants with hyperthyroidism, aged 18 to 65, were newly diagnosed with under 2 months' duration. The authors diagnosed from clinical symptoms, serum thyroxine, TRAb, thyroid ultrasound and orbital computed tomography. Germline values: CDR1 ENHRY, CDR2 SYGVKD. This CDR3 contains 14 residues. Trimming removed 6 bases at V and 7 bases at J, with 13 bases between. A remark on this clonotype: No antigen is known for it.

Regarding the study as a whole: Blood also held most thyroid clonotypes expanded above 0.001 frequency.

TCR beta CDR3 amplification used RNA transcripts. RT-PCR was first run with HTBI primers, then multiplex PCR in a second round. TCRdb re-analysed the multiplex PCR reads in MiXCR, keeping a single row per CDR3 protein. The table lists 450,000 to 600,000 distinct CDR3 sequences, 35% to 40% of them singletons. The V and J genes are TRBV10-3 and TRBJ1-6; tentative D call: TRBD1 (5 bases). This sequence originates from an adult man with Graves' hyperthyroidism. The sample consisted of peripheral blood or thyroid tissue (not recorded which). The CDR3 is CAISSGTANSPLHF. CDR3 sequence (DNA): TGTGCCATCAGCTCCGGGACCGCAAATTCACCCCTCCACTTT.